The text below deals with one T cell receptor beta chain. While unrecorded immune exposures were likely, the donors were nominally healthy when sampled. V dropped 5 bases and J dropped 1 base, with 14 bases sitting between them. The CDR3 has 15 residues. Germline CDR1 reads MNHNS; CDR2 reads SASEGT. This sample stems from a study of cytomegalovirus exposure and HLA in healthy donors. PCR involved 60 Vbeta and 13 Jbeta primers. Clones were read by immunoSEQ multiplex PCR, and TCRdb kept only the in-frame ones, dropping some. The table shows some 120,000 clones, with just under 75% occurring only once. The receptor comes from a man in his sixties in good health and CMV-seropositive. The rearrangement uses TRBV6-1 and TRBJ1-1; TRBD1 might be the D (6 bases). Specimen: PBMCs. The CDR3 spells CASSPDQGWNTEAFF. The CDR3 coding sequence is TGTGCCAGCAGTCCAGACCAGGGGTGGAACACTGAAGCTTTCTTT.